The 9 T cell receptor beta chains below all came from one sample that was sequenced in a study of Graves' ophthalmopathy and Graves' hyperthyroidism (dated 2018 in TCRdb). The instrument was an Illumina HiSeq 2000. For repertoire sequencing, TCR beta CDR3 regions were amplified from RNA transcripts. HTBI primers and the Qiagen OneStep RT-PCR kit were used in a first-round RT-PCR, which was followed by a second-round multiplex PCR, size selection and purification. TCRdb reanalyzed the raw reads on its own, using fastp at Q25 for trimming and MiXCR for clone calling, and kept in-frame beta chains. One record per CDR3 amino acid sequence lists the most common genes and DNA. The sample data list some 200,000 distinct CDR3 sequences, and roughly 27% of these were observed just once. About 8.2% of the sample comes from the top ten. The sample consisted of peripheral blood. These receptors were obtained from a man between 50 and 59 years old with Graves' ophthalmopathy. Donor details come from another sample of the same person, matched by shared clones.

This clonotype was detected ten times or more. The V and J genes are TRBV7-3 and TRBJ2-5; D uncertain. Germline CDR1 and CDR2: SGHTA and FQGTGA. Trimming took 5 bases from V and 3 from J, leaving 10 bases between them. This CDR3 is 13 amino acids long. CDR3 amino acids: CASSLGMEETQYF. CDR3 bases: TGTGCCAGCAGCCTGGGGATGGAAGAGACCCAGTACTTC.

This clonotype was detected ten times or more. The chain combines TRBV12-3 or TRBV12-4 with TRBJ2-4; D is possibly TRBD2 (6 bases). This CDR3 comprises 11 residues. V lost 4 bases and J lost 11, with 9 bases in between. CDR3 region: CASSSTGVQYF. DNA of the CDR3: TGTGCCAGCAGTTCGACGGGAGTTCAGTACTTC.

In this sample, this clonotype turned up many times. The chain uses TRBV28 and TRBJ2-7, with a tentative D call TRBD2 (7 bases). CDR3 length equals 12 residues. Deletions cut 3 bases from V and 11 bases from J, with 14 bases between. In germline, CDR1 is MDHEN, CDR2 SYDVKM. CDR3 sequence: CASSFGQGREYF. Here the CDR3 DNA reads TGTGCCAGCAGTTTTGGGCAGGGGAGGGAGTACTTC.

The rearrangement uses TRBV6-1 and TRBJ1-2; D uncertain. This CDR3 contains 12 residues. Germline-derived CDR1 and CDR2 are MNHNS and SASEGT. The V and J ends lost 3 bases and 4 bases respectively, with 6 bases between them. The CDR3 spells CASSDQIYGYTF. The CDR3 nucleotides are TGTGCCAGCAGTGACCAGATCTATGGCTACACCTTC.

This clonotype was seen repeatedly, ten times or more. The V and J genes are TRBV6-5 and TRBJ2-7, with D perhaps given as TRBD1 or TRBD2 (5 bases each). The CDR3 runs 15 residues. V was shortened by 2 bases and J by 2 bases, with 13 bases between the two germline ends. From germline, CDR1 is MNHEY and CDR2 SVGAGI. CDR3 residues: CASSYTQGPPYEQYF. CDR3 in DNA: TGTGCCAGCAGTTACACCCAGGGACCACCCTACGAGCAGTACTTC.

This clonotype was recorded at least ten times. The chain has TRBV7-8 and TRBJ1-1; D not certain. The CDR3 has 14 amino acids. V dropped 7 bases and J dropped 5 bases, with 17 bases sitting between them. Germline V gene lookup returns CDR1 SGHVS and CDR2 FQNEAQ. The CDR3 DNA reads TGTGCCAGCACCGCCGGGATAAGAGGGACTGAAGCTTTCTTT. Its translation is CASTAGIRGTEAFF.

Ten or more counts support this clonotype. This CDR3 is CASKWRGHQPQHF. DNA for the CDR3: TGTGCCAGCAAATGGCGAGGGCATCAGCCCCAGCATTTT. The chain carries TRBV28 and TRBJ1-5; D is ambiguous. The V gene lost 7 bases and the J gene lost 5 bases, with 12 bases spanning the gap. Germline V gene sequence: CDR1 MDHEN, CDR2 SYDVKM. The CDR3 covers 13 residues.

In its sample, this clonotype was seen many times. The chain joins TRBV5-1 to TRBJ2-2; D call uncertain. The V and J ends lost 0 bases and 3 bases respectively, with 12 bases between them. The CDR3 contains 16 residues. Per the germline V gene, CDR1 is SGHRS and CDR2 is YFSETQ. The chain's CDR3 is CASSLEGTAYTGELFF. CDR3 nucleotide sequence: TGCGCCAGCAGCTTGGAGGGAACTGCCTACACCGGGGAGCTGTTTTTT.

V gene TRBV6-2 or TRBV6-3 combines with J gene TRBJ2-2; 7 nucleotides align to TRBD2. The CDR3 runs 15 residues. Germline assignment: CDR1 MNHEY and CDR2 SVGEGT. V lost 6 bases, J lost 5 bases, and 9 bases stayed unmatched. The CDR3 sequence is CASSVAGARTGELFF. The CDR3 DNA sequence: TGTGCCAGCAGCGTTGCGGGAGCGAGGACCGGGGAGCTGTTTTTT.